This T cell receptor beta chain originates from a study of shared clonotypes between healthy human individuals. Clones were sequenced by immunoSEQ multiplex PCR, and TCRdb holds only the in-frame ones, with some missing. The sample lists roughly 510,000 clones, nearly 80% occurring once. V was clipped by 2 bases and J by 2 bases; unmatched bases: 4. Germline V gene sequence: CDR1 SGHVS, CDR2 FNYEAQ. CDR3 length: 15 residues. The genes are TRBV7-6 and TRBJ2-3; 7 bases are a match to TRBD2. Source material: PBMCs. The TCR sequence derives from a woman between 35 and 50 years old in good health. Some clones in this sample may be carry-over from other donors' samples. The CDR3 protein is CASSLRGGVTDTQYF. For the CDR3, the DNA is TGTGCCAGCAGCTTAAGGGGAGGGGTCACAGATACGCAGTATTTT.